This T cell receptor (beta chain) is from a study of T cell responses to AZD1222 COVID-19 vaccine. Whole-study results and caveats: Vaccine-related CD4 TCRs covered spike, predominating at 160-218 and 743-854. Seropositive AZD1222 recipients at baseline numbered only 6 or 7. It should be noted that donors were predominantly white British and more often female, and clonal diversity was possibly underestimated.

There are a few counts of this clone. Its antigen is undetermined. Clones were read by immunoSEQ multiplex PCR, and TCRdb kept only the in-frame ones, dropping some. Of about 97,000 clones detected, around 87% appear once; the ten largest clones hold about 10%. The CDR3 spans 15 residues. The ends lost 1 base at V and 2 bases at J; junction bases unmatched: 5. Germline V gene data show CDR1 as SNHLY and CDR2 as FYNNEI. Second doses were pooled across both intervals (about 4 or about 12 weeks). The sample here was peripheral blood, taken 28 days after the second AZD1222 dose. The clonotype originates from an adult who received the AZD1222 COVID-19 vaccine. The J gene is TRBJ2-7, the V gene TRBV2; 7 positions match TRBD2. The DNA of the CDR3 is TGTGCCAGCAGTGAAGGGAGCGGGGAAGCCTACGAGCAGTACTTC. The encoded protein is CASSEGSGEAYEQYF.